This T cell receptor beta chain was identified in a study of CD8 T cells in Susac syndrome. The wider study: When their blood was taken, the Susac syndrome patients had either not yet had any therapy, were taking corticosteroids, or were taking intravenous immunoglobulin alone. Points from the study as a whole: In Susac syndrome, the CD4+ T cell repertoires did not show clonal expansion.

Details on this clonotype: Its target is not known.

Sequencing of TCR beta covered CD8+ and CD4+ T cells obtained from blood. Random-hexamer reverse transcription was applied to 0.5 to 1 ug RNA. immunoSEQ multiplex PCR amplified TCR beta CDR3 across 54 Vbeta, 13 Jbeta. TCRdb reprocessed the immunoSEQ multiplex PCR reads via MiXCR and lists one record per CDR3 protein. The top ten clones hold roughly 0.087% of a sample with 150,000 to 200,000 distinct CDR3 sequences, roughly 90% of them seen once. The sample taken for sequencing was CD4+ T cells from PBMCs. The sequence was obtained from a human donor with Susac syndrome.

The CDR3 is CASSLWSDSFNEQFF. The CDR3 DNA reads as TGTGCCAGCAGTTTATGGAGCGACAGTTTCAATGAGCAGTTCTTC. V and J are TRBV28 and TRBJ2-1; a weak D match, TRBD1 (5 bases). This CDR3 is 15 amino acids long. V lost 0 bases and J 6 bases, leaving 12 bases between the germline ends. Germline values: CDR1 MDHEN, CDR2 SYDVKM.